This T cell receptor beta chain derives from a study of blood T cell repertoires in COVID-19. About the study: Whether acute or convalescent, the COVID-19 samples came from the United States, Italy and Spain.

Clones were sequenced by immunoSEQ multiplex PCR, and TCRdb holds only the in-frame ones, with some missing. The sample lists about 90,000 clones, less than 90% occurring once. This CDR3 has 15 amino acids. Germline loops: CDR1 LGHNA, CDR2 YSLEER. After removal of 1 base from V and 3 bases from J, the junction contained 5 bases not matched to a gene. The chain joins TRBV4-3 to TRBJ1-2, with 7 bases lining up with TRBD1. This sequence originates from a man older than 75 with active or convalescent COVID-19. Sequencing was performed on peripheral blood. The CDR3 sequence: CASSQVARGYYGYTF. Written as DNA, the CDR3 is TGCGCCAGCAGCCAAGTCGCCAGGGGGTACTATGGCTACACCTTC.